Presented here are 27 T cell receptor beta chains from one specimen sequenced in a study of response to subunit inactivated influenza vaccine. A single record per CDR3 protein comes from TCRdb applying MiXCR to the RT-PCR reads. The data contain 530,000 or so distinct CDR3 sequences, 25% of them seen just once; the ten biggest clones take up under 2.5%. Specimen: CD4+ T cells sorted from PBMCs, collected roughly 5 days after vaccination. Receptors originate from a man aged 45-65 years who received an inactivated influenza vaccine.

The chain couples TRBV19 to TRBJ2-7, with a weak D call TRBD2 (6 bases). The germline V and J ends were trimmed by 4 bases and 7 bases, with 17 bases remaining between them. The germline V gene has CDR1 LNHDA and CDR2 SQIVND (reference sequence). The CDR3 is 14 residues long. In nucleotides, the CDR3 is TGTGCCAGTAGTACGTCGGGACTCCCGGGAGAGCAGTACTTC. Its protein product is CASSTSGLPGEQYF.

This clonotype showed up many times. The chain recombines TRBV12-3 or TRBV12-4 with TRBJ1-5; tentatively, D is TRBD1 (6 bases). The CDR3 covers 15 residues. With 5 bases removed from V and 2 bases from J, the gap between germline ends came to 13 bases. Written as DNA, the CDR3 is TGTGCCAGCAGTGGAGGGGGTGGTGGCAATCAGCCCCAGCATTTT. It is translated as CASSGGGGGNQPQHF.

This clonotype has only a few counts. This chain links TRBV11-2 with TRBJ2-7, with 8 nucleotides matching TRBD1. Trimming at V came to 5 bases and at J to 0 bases, leaving 6 bases not matched to a gene. The CDR3 covers 15 residues. Germline CDR1 is SGHAT and CDR2 is FQNNGV. The CDR3 loop is CASSPDRGGSYEQYF. The CDR3 bases are TGTGCCAGCAGCCCTGACAGGGGCGGCTCCTACGAGCAGTACTTC.

This clonotype came up a few times. V gene TRBV28 combines with J gene TRBJ1-5; no reliable D call. CDR3 size: 15 residues. Germline CDR1 is MDHEN and CDR2 is SYDVKM. Trimming took 3 bases from V and 0 from J, leaving 9 bases between them. Here the CDR3 DNA reads TGTGCCAGCAGTTTTCCAGATTATAGCAATCAGCCCCAGCATTTT. It is translated as CASSFPDYSNQPQHF.

This chain joins TRBV5-1 and TRBJ2-5; D unresolved. The germline V gene encodes CDR1 SGHRS and CDR2 YFSETQ. V lost 7 bases to trimming and J lost 5 bases, with 9 bases between them. CDR3 length: 11 amino acids. The CDR3 DNA sequence: TGCGCCAGCCGCGTGAGGGAGACCCAGTACTTC. The encoded protein is CASRVRETQYF. The variable domain in full, with the rest retrieved from reference TRBV5-1 and TRBJ2-5, is KAGVTQTPRYLIKTRGQQVTLSCSPISGHRSVSWYQQTPGQGLQFLFEYFSETQRNKGNFPGRFSGRQFSNSRSEMNVSTLELGDSALYLCASRVRETQYFGPGTRLLVL.

The rearrangement links TRBV20-1 to TRBJ2-3; 7 positions match TRBD2. The CDR3 has 14 residues. Germline V gene data show CDR1 as DFQATT and CDR2 as SNEGSKA (reference sequence). V was pared by 5 bases and J by 0 bases, with 5 bases of the junction left unmatched. The CDR3 reads CSADRLASTDTQYF. CDR3 sequence (DNA): TGCAGTGCTGACCGACTAGCTAGCACAGATACGCAGTATTTT.

This chain links TRBV20-1 with TRBJ2-1, with 14 positions matching TRBD2. V lost 5 bases, J lost 9 bases, and 9 bases stayed unmatched. The germline CDR1 and CDR2 sequences are DFQATT and SNEGSKA (reference sequence). The CDR3 has 15 residues. The CDR3 spells CSAGPTSGRGSEQFF. In DNA, the CDR3 is TGCAGTGCTGGGCCGACTAGCGGGAGGGGAAGTGAGCAGTTCTTC.

This clonotype turned up a few times. CDR3 sequence reads: CASKTNRDPYYGYTF. The CDR3 bases are TGTGCCAGCAAAACGAACCGGGACCCCTACTATGGCTACACCTTC. The chain is built from TRBV12-3 or TRBV12-4 and TRBJ1-2; D is perhaps TRBD1 (5 bases). The CDR3 spans 15 residues. The germline V and J ends were trimmed by 7 bases and 3 bases, with 18 bases remaining between them.

This clonotype was detected only a few times. The CDR3 region has the DNA TGCAGTGTTACAGGCTCACCTGGCTACACCTTC. Translated, it gives CSVTGSPGYTF. The V call is TRBV20-1, the J call TRBJ1-2, with D possibly being TRBD1 (5 bases). The V gene lost 7 bases and the J gene lost 7 bases, with 13 bases spanning the gap. Germline CDR1 DFQATT, CDR2 SNEGSKA (reference sequence). The CDR3 is made up of 11 amino acids.

This chain links TRBV10-3 with TRBJ2-5; D is perhaps TRBD1 (5 bases). This CDR3 is built from 17 residues. The V end was cut by 0 bases, the J end by 1 base, with 15 bases between. CDR1 and CDR2 (germline): ENHRY, SYGVKD. DNA of the CDR3: TGTGCCATCAGTGAGTCGCGGACATTAGCACCCCAAGAGACCCAGTACTTC. Amino acid sequence: CAISESRTLAPQETQYF.

The chain combines TRBV2 with TRBJ2-3; 11 nucleotides align to TRBD2. Germline values: CDR1 SNHLY, CDR2 FYNNEI. Germline trimming cut 7 bases from V and 7 bases from J; bases unmatched to any gene: 4. The CDR3 runs to 13 residues. CDR3 region: CASKGLAEYTQYF. DNA of the CDR3: TGTGCCAGCAAGGGACTAGCGGAGTATACGCAGTATTTT.

The chain couples TRBV5-1 to TRBJ2-7; D is unclear. Germline assignment: CDR1 SGHRS and CDR2 YFSETQ. Trimming shortened V by 0 bases and J by 7 bases, and 11 bases separated the two germline ends. The CDR3 consists of 13 residues. The CDR3: CASSLEGFGEQYF. In nucleotides, the CDR3 is TGCGCCAGCAGCTTGGAAGGTTTTGGTGAGCAGTACTTC. The entire variable domain, with the rest obtained from reference TRBV5-1 and TRBJ2-7, is as follows: KAGVTQTPRYLIKTRGQQVTLSCSPISGHRSVSWYQQTPGQGLQFLFEYFSETQRNKGNFPGRFSGRQFSNSRSEMNVSTLELGDSALYLCASSLEGFGEQYFGPGTRLTVT.

This clonotype was observed a few times. This chain links TRBV12-3 or TRBV12-4 with TRBJ2-2, with D possibly matching TRBD2 (5 bases). The CDR3 totals 13 residues. Trimming removed 5 bases from V and 6 bases from J, with 10 bases in between. The CDR3 nucleotides read TGTGCCAGCAGTCCGAGGGCGTCCGGGGAGCTGTTTTTT. Its translation is CASSPRASGELFF.

This clonotype was found a few times. The rearrangement links TRBV7-2 to TRBJ2-7; D not certain. Trimming took 4 bases from V and 3 from J, leaving 13 bases between them. From germline, CDR1 is SGHTA and CDR2 FQGNSA. The CDR3 sequence is 14 residues long. DNA of the CDR3: TGTGCCAGCAGCTCCCAACAGATTAGCTACGAGCAGTACTTC. Residues: CASSSQQISYEQYF. Complete variable domain (other parts from reference TRBV7-2 and TRBJ2-7): GAGVSQSPSNKVTEKGKDVELRCDPISGHTALYWYRQSLGQGLEFLIYFQGNSAPDKSGLPSDRFSAERTGGSVSTLTIQRTQQEDSAVYLCASSSQQISYEQYFGPGTRLTVT.

CDR3 loop: CSARVRLAGGPYNEQFF. The CDR3 DNA follows: TGCAGTGCTAGAGTTCGACTAGCGGGAGGGCCTTACAATGAGCAGTTCTTC. The chain carries TRBV20-1 and TRBJ2-1; 14 bases are a match to TRBD2. CDR3 length: 17 residues. Trimming took 1 base from V and 4 from J; bases not matched to a gene: 6. The germline V gene has CDR1 DFQATT and CDR2 SNEGSKA (reference sequence).

The chain carries TRBV5-6 and TRBJ2-5; 7 nucleotides agree with TRBD2. Germline V lookup: CDR1 SGHDT, CDR2 YYEEEE. With 6 bases clipped from V and 5 bases from J, the junction kept 10 bases outside the gene matches. CDR3 length: 14 amino acids. CDR3 sequence (DNA): TGTGCCAGCACGACTAGCCTCCGGGGTGAGACCCAGTACTTC. Residues: CASTTSLRGETQYF.

The chain carries TRBV10-3 and TRBJ2-7, with TRBD2 matching 10 bases. The CDR3 has 16 amino acids. Trimming took 3 bases from V and 1 from J; bases not matched to a gene: 6. Germline loops: CDR1 ENHRY, CDR2 SYGVKD. This CDR3 reads CAISEFLAGASYEQYF. The CDR3 region has the DNA TGTGCCATCAGTGAATTTCTAGCGGGGGCTTCCTACGAGCAGTACTTC.

This clonotype turned up a few times. The V and J genes are TRBV6-1 and TRBJ2-1; no reliable D call. This CDR3 spans 12 amino acids. Per the germline V gene, CDR1 is MNHNS and CDR2 is SASEGT. Trimming cost V 6 bases and J 3 bases, with 6 bases left between them. The CDR3 protein is CASRYNYNEQFF. CDR3 sequence (DNA): TGTGCCAGCAGATACAACTACAATGAGCAGTTCTTC.

This clonotype was found a few times. V gene TRBV20-1 combines with J gene TRBJ2-7, with D hard to call. Germline V gene lookup returns CDR1 DFQATT and CDR2 SNEGSKA (reference sequence). CDR3 length: 12 amino acids. V was pared by 5 bases and J by 6 bases, with 14 bases between. This chain's CDR3 is CSAALPGPEQYF. CDR3 in DNA: TGCAGTGCTGCCCTCCCCGGCCCCGAGCAGTACTTC.

This clonotype has a handful of counts. The chain couples TRBV29-1 to TRBJ1-5, with TRBD1 matching 10 bases. Germline V CDR1 and CDR2: SQVTM, ANQGSEA. There are 16 residues in the CDR3. J lost 5 bases, V lost 3 bases, and 10 bases had no gene match. This chain's CDR3 is CSVEGAGTGDYQPQHF. Here the CDR3 DNA reads TGCAGCGTTGAGGGGGCCGGGACAGGGGATTATCAGCCCCAGCATTTT. The complete variable domain, with remaining parts taken from reference TRBV29-1 and TRBJ1-5, reads SAVISQKPSRDICQRGTSLTIQCQVDSQVTMMFWYRQQPGQSLTLIATANQGSEATYESGFVIDKFPISRPNLTFSTLTVSNMSPEDSSIYLCSVEGAGTGDYQPQHFGDGTRLSIL.

The V and J genes are TRBV5-1 and TRBJ1-2, with TRBD1 matching over 7 bases. The germline gives CDR1 SGHRS, CDR2 YFSETQ. With V trimmed by 3 bases and J by 4 bases, 9 bases remained unmatched. CDR3 length: 15 amino acids. CDR3 loop: CASSSQGGAGYGYTF. In nucleotides, the CDR3 is TGCGCCAGCAGCTCGCAAGGGGGCGCCGGCTATGGCTACACCTTC.

This chain links TRBV14 with TRBJ2-2; D remains ambiguous. The CDR3 is made up of 14 amino acids. Germline V gene lookup returns CDR1 SGHDN and CDR2 FVKESK. Trimming removed 3 bases from V and 4 bases from J, with 9 bases in between. Written as DNA, the CDR3 is TGTGCCAGCAGCCATGGGATGGGCACCGGGGAGCTGTTTTTT. Protein: CASSHGMGTGELFF. Full variable domain (rest looked up from reference TRBV14 and TRBJ2-2): EAGVTQFPSHSVIEKGQTVTLRCDPISGHDNLYWYRRVMGKEIKFLLHFVKESKQDESGMPNNRFLAERTGGTYSTLKVQPAELEDSGVYFCASSHGMGTGELFFGEGSRLTVL.

This chain connects TRBV7-3 to TRBJ2-2, with D hard to call. In germline, CDR1 is SGHTA, CDR2 FQGTGA. The CDR3 has 16 amino acids. The V end lost 1 base, the J end lost 0 bases, and 9 bases lay between the germline ends. CDR3 DNA: TGTGCCAGCAGCTTAAATGCTGCAACGAACACCGGGGAGCTGTTTTTT. It is translated as CASSLNAATNTGELFF. Full variable domain (remainder filled in from reference TRBV7-3 and TRBJ2-2): GAGVSQTPSNKVTEKGKYVELRCDPISGHTALYWYRQSLGQGPEFLIYFQGTGAADDSGLPNDRFFAVRPEGSVSTLKIQRTERGDSAVYLCASSLNAATNTGELFFGEGSRLTVL.

This clonotype was seen a few times. The chain joins TRBV10-1 to TRBJ2-3, with D possibly matching TRBD1 (6 bases). This CDR3 is 14 amino acids long. Germline CDR1 reads WNHNN; CDR2 reads SYGVQD (reference sequence). Between the trimmed V and J ends, which lost 5 bases and 0 bases, there was a span of 9 bases. As DNA, the CDR3 is TGCGCCAGCAGTATTGGACAGAGCACAGATACGCAGTATTTT. Amino acid sequence: CASSIGQSTDTQYF.

In this sample, this clonotype turned up many times. V and J are TRBV3-1 and TRBJ2-1, with D unclear. Germline CDR1 and CDR2: LGHDT and YNNKEL (reference sequence). CDR3 length equals 11 residues. Trimming stripped 5 bases from V and 8 bases from J, with 7 bases between. The CDR3 sequence is CASSEGYEQFF. CDR3 DNA: TGTGCCAGCAGCGAAGGTTATGAGCAGTTCTTC.

The J gene is TRBJ1-2, the V gene TRBV12-3 or TRBV12-4; possible D gene TRBD1, 5 bases. The CDR3 loop spans 13 amino acids. Trimming left V 3 bases short and J 8 bases short, with 13 bases between. This CDR3 reads CASSFSGPEGYTF. CDR3 nucleotide sequence: TGTGCCAGCAGTTTCTCGGGGCCAGAAGGCTACACCTTC.

This clonotype was seen more than once but under ten times. J is TRBJ1-5 and V is TRBV12-3 or TRBV12-4, with unresolved D. The CDR3 sequence is 13 residues long. V dropped 6 bases and J dropped 6 bases, with 12 bases sitting between them. The CDR3 here is CASSPLASQPQHF. The DNA of the CDR3 is TGTGCCAGCAGCCCACTGGCAAGTCAGCCCCAGCATTTT.